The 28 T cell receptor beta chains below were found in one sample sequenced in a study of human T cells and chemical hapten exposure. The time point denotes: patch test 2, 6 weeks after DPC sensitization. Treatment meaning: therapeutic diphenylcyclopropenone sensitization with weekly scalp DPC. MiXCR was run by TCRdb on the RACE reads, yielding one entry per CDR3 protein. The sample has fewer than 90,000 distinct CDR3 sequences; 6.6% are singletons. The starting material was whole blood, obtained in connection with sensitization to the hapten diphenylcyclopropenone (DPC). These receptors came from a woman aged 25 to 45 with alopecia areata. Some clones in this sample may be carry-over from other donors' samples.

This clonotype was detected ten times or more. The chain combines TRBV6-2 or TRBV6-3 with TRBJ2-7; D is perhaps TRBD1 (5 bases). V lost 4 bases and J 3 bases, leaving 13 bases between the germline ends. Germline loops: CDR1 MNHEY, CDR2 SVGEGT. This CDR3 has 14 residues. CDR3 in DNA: TGTGCCAGCAGTTCATCTCAGGGTAGCTACGAGCAGTACTTC. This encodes CASSSSQGSYEQYF.

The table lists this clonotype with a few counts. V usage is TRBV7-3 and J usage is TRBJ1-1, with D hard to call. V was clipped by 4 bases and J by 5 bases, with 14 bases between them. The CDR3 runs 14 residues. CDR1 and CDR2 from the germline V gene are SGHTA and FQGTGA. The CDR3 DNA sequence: TGTGCCAGCAGCTCCGGACCCCGGTGGACTGAAGCTTTCTTT. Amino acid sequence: CASSSGPRWTEAFF.

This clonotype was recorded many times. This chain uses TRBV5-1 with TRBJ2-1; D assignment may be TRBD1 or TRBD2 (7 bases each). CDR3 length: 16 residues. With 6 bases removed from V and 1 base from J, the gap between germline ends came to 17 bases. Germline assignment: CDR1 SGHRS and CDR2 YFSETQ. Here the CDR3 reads CASTQGGAGSYNEQFF. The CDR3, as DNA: TGCGCCAGCACCCAGGGGGGGGCTGGGTCCTACAATGAGCAGTTCTTC.

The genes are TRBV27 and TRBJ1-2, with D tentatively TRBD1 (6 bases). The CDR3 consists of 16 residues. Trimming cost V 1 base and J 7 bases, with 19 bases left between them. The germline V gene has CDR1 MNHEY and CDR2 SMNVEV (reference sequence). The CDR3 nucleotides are TGTGCCAGCAGTTTATTTGGGGGCGGTAAACTCCGTGGCTACACCTTC. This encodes CASSLFGGGKLRGYTF.

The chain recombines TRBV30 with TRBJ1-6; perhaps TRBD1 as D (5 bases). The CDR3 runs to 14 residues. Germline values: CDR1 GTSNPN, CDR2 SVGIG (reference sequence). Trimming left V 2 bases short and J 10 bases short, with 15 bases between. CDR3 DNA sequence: TGTGCCTGGAGTACTGGGGACGTCGGATCACCCCTCCACTTT. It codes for CAWSTGDVGSPLHF.

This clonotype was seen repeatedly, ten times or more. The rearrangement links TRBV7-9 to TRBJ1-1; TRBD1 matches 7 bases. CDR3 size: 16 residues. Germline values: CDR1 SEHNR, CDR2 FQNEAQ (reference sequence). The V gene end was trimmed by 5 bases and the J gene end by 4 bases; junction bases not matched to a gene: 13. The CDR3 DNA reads TGTGCCAGCAGCCCAAGCCCCACAGGGGTTGGCACTGAAGCTTTCTTT. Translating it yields CASSPSPTGVGTEAFF.

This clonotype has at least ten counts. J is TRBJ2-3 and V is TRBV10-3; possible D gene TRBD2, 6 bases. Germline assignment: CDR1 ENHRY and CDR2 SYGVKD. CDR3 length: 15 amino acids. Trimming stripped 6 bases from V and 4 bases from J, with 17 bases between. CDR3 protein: CAIRKWDSVSDTQYF. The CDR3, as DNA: TGTGCCATCAGGAAATGGGACTCGGTTTCAGATACGCAGTATTTT.

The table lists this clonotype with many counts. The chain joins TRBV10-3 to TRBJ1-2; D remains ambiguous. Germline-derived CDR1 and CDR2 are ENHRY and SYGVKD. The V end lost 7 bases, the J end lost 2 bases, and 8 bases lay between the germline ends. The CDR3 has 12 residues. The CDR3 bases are TGTGCCATCAACGGAATAAACTATGGCTACACCTTC. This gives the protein CAINGINYGYTF.

This CDR3 is CASSEDRGNSPLHF. The DNA for the CDR3 is TGCGCCAGCAGTGAGGACAGGGGAAATTCACCCCTCCACTTT. The V gene is TRBV10-1, the J gene TRBJ1-6; 8 positions agree with TRBD1. Germline CDR1 reads WNHNN; CDR2 reads SYGVQD (reference sequence). The CDR3 sequence is 14 residues long. Trimming removed 2 bases from V and 7 bases from J; junction bases left unmatched: 1.

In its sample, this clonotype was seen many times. In DNA, the CDR3 is TGTGCCAGCAGCTTGGGACATCGTGAGACCCAGTACTTC. It codes for CASSLGHRETQYF. The chain links TRBV7-3 to TRBJ2-5, with a possible D match to TRBD1 (6 bases). This CDR3 spans 13 amino acids. Trimming shortened V by 3 bases and J by 5 bases, and 10 bases separated the two germline ends. Germline CDR1 reads SGHTA; CDR2 reads FQGTGA. Supplemented by reference TRBV7-3 and TRBJ2-5, the full variable domain reads GAGVSQTPSNKVTEKGKYVELRCDPISGHTALYWYRQSLGQGPEFLIYFQGTGAADDSGLPNDRFFAVRPEGSVSTLKIQRTERGDSAVYLCASSLGHRETQYFGPGTRLLVL.

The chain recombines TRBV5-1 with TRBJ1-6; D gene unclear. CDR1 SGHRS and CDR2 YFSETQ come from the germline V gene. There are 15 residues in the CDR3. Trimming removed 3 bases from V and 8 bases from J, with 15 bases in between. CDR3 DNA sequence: TGCGCCAGCAGCTCCGCCGGGCAGGATTATTCACCCCTCCACTTT. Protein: CASSSAGQDYSPLHF.

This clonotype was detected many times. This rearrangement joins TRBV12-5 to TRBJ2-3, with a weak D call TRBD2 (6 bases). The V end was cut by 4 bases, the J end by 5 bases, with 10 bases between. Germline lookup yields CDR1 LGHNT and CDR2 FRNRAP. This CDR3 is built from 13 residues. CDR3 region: CASGWGDGDTQYF. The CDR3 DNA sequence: TGTGCTAGTGGTTGGGGGGACGGAGATACGCAGTATTTT. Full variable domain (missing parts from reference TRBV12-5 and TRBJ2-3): DARVTQTPRHKVTEMGQEVTMRCQPILGHNTVFWYRQTMMQGLELLAYFRNRAPLDDSGMPKDRFSAEMPDATLATLKIQPSEPRDSAVYFCASGWGDGDTQYFGPGTRLTVL.

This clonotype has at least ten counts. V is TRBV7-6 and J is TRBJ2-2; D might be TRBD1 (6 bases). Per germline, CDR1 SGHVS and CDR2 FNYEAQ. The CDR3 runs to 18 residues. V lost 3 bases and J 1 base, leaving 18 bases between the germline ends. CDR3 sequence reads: CASSLNRRGFVNTGELFF. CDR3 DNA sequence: TGTGCCAGCAGCTTGAATCGCAGGGGTTTTGTGAACACCGGGGAGCTGTTTTTT.

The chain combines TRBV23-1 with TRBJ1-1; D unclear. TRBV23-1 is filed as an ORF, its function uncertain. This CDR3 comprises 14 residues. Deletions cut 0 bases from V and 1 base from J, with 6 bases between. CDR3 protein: CASSQSLENTEAFF. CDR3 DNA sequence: TGCGCCAGCAGTCAATCGCTGGAGAACACTGAAGCTTTCTTT.

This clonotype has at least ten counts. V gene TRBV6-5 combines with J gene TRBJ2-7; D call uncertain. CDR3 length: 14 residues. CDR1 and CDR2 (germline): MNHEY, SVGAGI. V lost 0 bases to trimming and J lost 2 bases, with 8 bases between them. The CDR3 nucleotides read TGTGCCAGCAGTTACTCGGACGCAGCCTACGAGCAGTACTTC. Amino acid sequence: CASSYSDAAYEQYF.

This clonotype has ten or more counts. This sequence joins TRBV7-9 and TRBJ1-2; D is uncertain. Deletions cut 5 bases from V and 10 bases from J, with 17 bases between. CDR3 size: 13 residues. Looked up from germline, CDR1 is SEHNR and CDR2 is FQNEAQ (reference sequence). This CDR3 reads CASSKRTLLDYTF. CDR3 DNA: TGTGCCAGCAGCAAAAGGACGCTTCTAGACTACACCTTC.

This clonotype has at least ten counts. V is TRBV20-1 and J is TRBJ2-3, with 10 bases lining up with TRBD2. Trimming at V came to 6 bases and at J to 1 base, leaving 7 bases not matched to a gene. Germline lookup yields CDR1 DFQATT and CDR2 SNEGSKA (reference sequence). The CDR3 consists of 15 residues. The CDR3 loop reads CSASTGTSGTDTQYF. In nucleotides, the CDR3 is TGCAGTGCCAGTACCGGGACTAGCGGCACAGATACGCAGTATTTT.

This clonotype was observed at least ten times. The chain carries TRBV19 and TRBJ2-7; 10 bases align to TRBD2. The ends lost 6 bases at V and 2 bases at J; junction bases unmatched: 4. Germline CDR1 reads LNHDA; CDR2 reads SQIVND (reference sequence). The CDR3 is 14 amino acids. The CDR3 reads CASRPSGGAYEQYF. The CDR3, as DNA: TGTGCCAGTAGGCCTAGCGGGGGAGCCTACGAGCAGTACTTC.

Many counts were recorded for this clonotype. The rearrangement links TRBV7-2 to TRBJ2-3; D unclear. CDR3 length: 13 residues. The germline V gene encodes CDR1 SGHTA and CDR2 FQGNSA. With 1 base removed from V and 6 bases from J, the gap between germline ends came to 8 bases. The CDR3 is CASSLGAWDTQYF. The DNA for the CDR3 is TGTGCCAGCAGCTTAGGGGCGTGGGATACGCAGTATTTT.

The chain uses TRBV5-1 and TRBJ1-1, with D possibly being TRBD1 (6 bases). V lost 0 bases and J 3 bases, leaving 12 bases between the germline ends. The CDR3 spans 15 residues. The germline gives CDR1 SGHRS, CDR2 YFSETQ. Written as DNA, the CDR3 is TGCGCCAGCAGCTTGGACAGGGCTGGGTACACTGAAGCTTTCTTT. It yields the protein CASSLDRAGYTEAFF.

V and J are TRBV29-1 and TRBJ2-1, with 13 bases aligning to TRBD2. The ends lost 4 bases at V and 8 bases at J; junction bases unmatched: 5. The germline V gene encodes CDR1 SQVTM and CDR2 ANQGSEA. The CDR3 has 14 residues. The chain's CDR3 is CSVARLAGGYEQFF. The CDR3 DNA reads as TGCAGCGTTGCGCGACTAGCGGGGGGCTATGAGCAGTTCTTC.

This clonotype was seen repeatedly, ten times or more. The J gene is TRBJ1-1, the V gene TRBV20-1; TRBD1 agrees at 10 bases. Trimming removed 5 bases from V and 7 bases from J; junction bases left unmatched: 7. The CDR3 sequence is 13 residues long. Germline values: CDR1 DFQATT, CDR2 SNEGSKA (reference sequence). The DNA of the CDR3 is TGCAGTGCTCCCCGGACAGGGGGTGATGAAGCTTTCTTT. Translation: CSAPRTGGDEAFF.

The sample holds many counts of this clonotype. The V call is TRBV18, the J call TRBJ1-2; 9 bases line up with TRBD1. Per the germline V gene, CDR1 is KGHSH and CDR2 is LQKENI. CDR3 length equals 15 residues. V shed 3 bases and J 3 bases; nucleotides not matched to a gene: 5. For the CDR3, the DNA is TGTGCCAGCTCACCCCGGACAGGGGTCGACTATGGCTACACCTTC. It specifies CASSPRTGVDYGYTF.

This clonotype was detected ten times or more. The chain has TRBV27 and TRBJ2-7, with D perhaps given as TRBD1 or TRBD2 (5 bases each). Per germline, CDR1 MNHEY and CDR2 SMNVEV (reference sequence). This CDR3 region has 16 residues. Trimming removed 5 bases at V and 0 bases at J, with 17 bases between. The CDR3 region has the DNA TGTGCCAGCAGTCCCACCCCCGTGGGGACCTCCTACGAGCAGTACTTC. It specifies CASSPTPVGTSYEQYF.

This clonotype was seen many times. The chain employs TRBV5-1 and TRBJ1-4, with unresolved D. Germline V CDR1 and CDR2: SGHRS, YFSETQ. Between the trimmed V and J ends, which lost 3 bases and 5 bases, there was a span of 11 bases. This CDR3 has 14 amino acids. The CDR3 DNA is TGCGCCAGCAGCTCTGATGGACGGAATGAAAAACTGTTTTTT. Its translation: CASSSDGRNEKLFF.

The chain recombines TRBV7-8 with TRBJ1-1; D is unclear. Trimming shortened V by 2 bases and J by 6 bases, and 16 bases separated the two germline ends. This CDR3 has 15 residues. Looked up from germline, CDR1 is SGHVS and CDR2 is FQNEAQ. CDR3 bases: TGTGCCAGCAGCTTATCTGGTTGGGTAGACGCTGAAGCTTTCTTT. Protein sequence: CASSLSGWVDAEAFF. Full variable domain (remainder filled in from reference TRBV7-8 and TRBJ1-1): GAGVSQSPRYKVAKRGQDVALRCDPISGHVSLFWYQQALGQGPEFLTYFQNEAQLDKSGLPSDRFFAERPEGSVSTLKIQRTQQEDSAVYLCASSLSGWVDAEAFFGQGTRLTVV.

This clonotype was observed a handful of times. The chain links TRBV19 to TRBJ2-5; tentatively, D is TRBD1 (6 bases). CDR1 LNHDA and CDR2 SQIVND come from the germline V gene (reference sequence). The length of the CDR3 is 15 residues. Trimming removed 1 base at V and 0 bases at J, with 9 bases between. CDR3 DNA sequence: TGTGCCAGTAGTATAGCGGACAGACACCAAGAGACCCAGTACTTC. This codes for CASSIADRHQETQYF.

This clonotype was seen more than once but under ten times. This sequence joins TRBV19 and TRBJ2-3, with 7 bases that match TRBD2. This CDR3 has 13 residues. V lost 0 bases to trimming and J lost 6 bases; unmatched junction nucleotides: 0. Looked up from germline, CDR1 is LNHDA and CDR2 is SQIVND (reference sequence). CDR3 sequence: CASSIEGGDTQYF. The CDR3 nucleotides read TGTGCCAGTAGTATAGAGGGGGGGGATACGCAGTATTTT.